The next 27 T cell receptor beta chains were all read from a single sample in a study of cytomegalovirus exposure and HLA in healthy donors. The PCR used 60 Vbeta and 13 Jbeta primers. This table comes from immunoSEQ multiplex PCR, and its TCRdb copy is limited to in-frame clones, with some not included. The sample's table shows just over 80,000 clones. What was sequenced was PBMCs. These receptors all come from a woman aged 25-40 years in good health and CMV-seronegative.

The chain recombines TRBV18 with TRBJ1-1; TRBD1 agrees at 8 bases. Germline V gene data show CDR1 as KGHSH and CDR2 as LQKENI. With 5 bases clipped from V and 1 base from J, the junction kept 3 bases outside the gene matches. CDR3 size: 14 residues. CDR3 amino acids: CASSTDRGNTEAFF. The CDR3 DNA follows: TGTGCCAGCTCAACAGACAGGGGGAACACTGAAGCTTTCTTT.

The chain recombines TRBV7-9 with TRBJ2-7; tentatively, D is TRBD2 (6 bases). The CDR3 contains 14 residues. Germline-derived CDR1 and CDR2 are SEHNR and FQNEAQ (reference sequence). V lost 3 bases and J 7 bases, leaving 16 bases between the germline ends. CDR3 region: CASSFTSGTGEQYF. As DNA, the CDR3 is TGTGCCAGCAGCTTCACTTCCGGGACTGGGGAGCAGTACTTC.

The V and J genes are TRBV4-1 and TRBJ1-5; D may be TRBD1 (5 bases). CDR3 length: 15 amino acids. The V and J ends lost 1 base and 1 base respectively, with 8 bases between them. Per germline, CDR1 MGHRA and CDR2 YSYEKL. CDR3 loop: CASSQVRGSNQPQHF. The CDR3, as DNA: TGCGCCAGCAGCCAAGTAAGGGGAAGCAATCAGCCCCAGCATTTT.

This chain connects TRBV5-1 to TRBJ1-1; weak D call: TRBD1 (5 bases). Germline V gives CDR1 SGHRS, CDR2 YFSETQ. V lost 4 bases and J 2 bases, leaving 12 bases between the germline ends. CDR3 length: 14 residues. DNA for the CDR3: TGCGCCAGCAGCCGTGGGGGGGGAAACACTGAAGCTTTCTTT. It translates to CASSRGGGNTEAFF.

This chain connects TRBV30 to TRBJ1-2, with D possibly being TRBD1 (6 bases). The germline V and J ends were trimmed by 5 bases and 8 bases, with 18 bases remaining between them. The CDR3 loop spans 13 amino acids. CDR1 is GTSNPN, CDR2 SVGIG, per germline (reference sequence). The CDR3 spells CAWGGGNLAGYTF. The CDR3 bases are TGTGCCTGGGGCGGGGGCAACCTCGCAGGCTACACCTTC.

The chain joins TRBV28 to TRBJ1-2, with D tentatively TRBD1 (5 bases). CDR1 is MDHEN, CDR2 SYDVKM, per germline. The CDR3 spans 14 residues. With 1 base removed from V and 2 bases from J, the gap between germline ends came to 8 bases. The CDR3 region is CASSLLAGNYGYTF. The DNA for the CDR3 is TGTGCCAGCAGTTTATTAGCAGGGAACTATGGCTACACCTTC.

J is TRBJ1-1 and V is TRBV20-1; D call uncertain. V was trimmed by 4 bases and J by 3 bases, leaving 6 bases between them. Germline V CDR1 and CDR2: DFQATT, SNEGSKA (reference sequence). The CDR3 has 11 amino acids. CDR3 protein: CSATTDTEAFF. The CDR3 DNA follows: TGCAGTGCTACCACGGACACTGAAGCTTTCTTT.

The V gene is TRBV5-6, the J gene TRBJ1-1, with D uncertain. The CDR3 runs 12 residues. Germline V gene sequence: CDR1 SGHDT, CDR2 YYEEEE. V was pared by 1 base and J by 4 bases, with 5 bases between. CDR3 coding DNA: TGTGCCAGCAGCTTGTGGAGCACTGAAGCTTTCTTT. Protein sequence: CASSLWSTEAFF.

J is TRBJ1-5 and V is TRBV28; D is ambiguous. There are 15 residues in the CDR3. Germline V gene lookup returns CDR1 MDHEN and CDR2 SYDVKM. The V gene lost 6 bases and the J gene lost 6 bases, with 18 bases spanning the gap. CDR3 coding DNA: TGTGCCAGCAGCCATGGTGATCCGTACAGTCAGCCCCAGCATTTT. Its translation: CASSHGDPYSQPQHF.

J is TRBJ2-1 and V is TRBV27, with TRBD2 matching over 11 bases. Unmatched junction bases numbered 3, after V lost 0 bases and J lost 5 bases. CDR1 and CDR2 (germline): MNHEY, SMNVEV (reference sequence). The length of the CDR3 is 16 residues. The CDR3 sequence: CASSLSSGRVHNEQFF. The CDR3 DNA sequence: TGTGCCAGCAGTTTATCTAGCGGGAGGGTCCACAATGAGCAGTTCTTC.

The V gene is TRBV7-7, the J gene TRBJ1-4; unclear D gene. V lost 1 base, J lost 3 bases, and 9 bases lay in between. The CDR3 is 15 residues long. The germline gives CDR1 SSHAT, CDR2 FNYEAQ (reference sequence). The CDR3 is CASSLGRRANEKLFF. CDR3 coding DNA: TGTGCCAGCAGCTTAGGTAGGAGAGCTAATGAAAAACTGTTTTTT.

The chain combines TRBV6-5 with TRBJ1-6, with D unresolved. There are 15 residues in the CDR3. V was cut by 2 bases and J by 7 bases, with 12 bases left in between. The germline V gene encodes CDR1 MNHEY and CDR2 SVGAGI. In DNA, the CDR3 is TGTGCCAGCAGTTACAATGGAGGAGGGAATTCACCCCTCCACTTT. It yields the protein CASSYNGGGNSPLHF.

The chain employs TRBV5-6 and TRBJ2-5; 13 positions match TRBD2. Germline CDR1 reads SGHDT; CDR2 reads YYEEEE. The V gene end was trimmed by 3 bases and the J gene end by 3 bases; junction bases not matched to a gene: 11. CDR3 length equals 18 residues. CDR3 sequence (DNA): TGTGCCAGCAGCTCGCAGGGACCGGGACTAGCGGGGAAAGAGACCCAGTACTTC. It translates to CASSSQGPGLAGKETQYF.

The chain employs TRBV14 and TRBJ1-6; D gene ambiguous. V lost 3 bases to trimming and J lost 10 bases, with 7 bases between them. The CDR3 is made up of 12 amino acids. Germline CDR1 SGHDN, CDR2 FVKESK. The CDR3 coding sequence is TGTGCCAGCAGCCACAGGAAATCACCCCTCCACTTT. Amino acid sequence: CASSHRKSPLHF.

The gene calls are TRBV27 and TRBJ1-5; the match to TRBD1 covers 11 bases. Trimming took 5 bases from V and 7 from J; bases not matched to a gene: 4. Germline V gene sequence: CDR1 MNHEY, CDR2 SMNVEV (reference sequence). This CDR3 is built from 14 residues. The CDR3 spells CASSTDRGQQPQHF. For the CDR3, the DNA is TGTGCCAGCAGTACGGACAGGGGGCAACAGCCCCAGCATTTT.

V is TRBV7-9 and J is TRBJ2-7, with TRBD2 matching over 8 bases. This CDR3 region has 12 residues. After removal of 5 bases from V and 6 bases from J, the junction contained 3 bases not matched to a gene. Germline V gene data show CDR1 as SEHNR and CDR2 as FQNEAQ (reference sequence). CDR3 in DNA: TGTGCCAGCAGCCCGGGGGGGTCCGAGCAGTACTTC. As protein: CASSPGGSEQYF. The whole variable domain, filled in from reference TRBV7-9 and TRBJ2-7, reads DTGVSQNPRHKITKRGQNVTFRCDPISEHNRLYWYRQTLGQGPEFLTYFQNEAQLEKSRLLSDRFSAERPKGSFSTLEIQRTEQGDSAMYLCASSPGGSEQYFGPGTRLTVT.

CDR3: CASSPQVGVRQFF. CDR3 in DNA: TGTGCCAGCTCACCACAGGTAGGAGTTCGGCAGTTCTTC. This sequence joins TRBV18 and TRBJ2-1; D gene unclear. Deletions cut 1 base from V and 12 bases from J, with 13 bases between. Germline V gives CDR1 KGHSH, CDR2 LQKENI. The length of the CDR3 is 13 residues. Full variable domain (remainder filled in from reference TRBV18 and TRBJ2-1): NAGVMQNPRHLVRRRGQEARLRCSPMKGHSHVYWYRQLPEEGLKFMVYLQKENIIDESGMPKERFSAEFPKEGPSILRIQQVVRGDSAAYFCASSPQVGVRQFFGPGTRLTVL.

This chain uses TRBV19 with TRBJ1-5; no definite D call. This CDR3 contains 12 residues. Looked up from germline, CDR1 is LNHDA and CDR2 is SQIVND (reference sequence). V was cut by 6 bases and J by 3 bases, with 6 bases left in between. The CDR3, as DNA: TGTGCCAGTAGGGCTTCCAATCAGCCCCAGCATTTT. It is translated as CASRASNQPQHF.

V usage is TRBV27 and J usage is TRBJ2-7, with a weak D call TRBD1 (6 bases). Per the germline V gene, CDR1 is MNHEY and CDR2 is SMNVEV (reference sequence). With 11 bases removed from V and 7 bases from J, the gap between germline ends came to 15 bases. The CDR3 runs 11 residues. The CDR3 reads CASRGGKEQYF. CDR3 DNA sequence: TGTGCCTCCCGTGGGGGCAAAGAGCAGTACTTC.

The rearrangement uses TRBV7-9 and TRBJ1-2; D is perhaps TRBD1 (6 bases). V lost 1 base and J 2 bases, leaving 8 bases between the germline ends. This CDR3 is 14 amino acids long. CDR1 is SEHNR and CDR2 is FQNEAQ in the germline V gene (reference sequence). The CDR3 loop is CASSLGGQNYGYTF. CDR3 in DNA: TGTGCCAGCAGCTTAGGCGGACAGAACTATGGCTACACCTTC.

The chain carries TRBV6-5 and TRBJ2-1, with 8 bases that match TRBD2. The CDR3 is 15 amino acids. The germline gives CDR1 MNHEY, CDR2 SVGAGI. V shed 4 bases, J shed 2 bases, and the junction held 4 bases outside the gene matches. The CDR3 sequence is CASSSGGAAYNEQFF. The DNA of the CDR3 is TGTGCCAGCAGTTCCGGGGGGGCAGCCTACAATGAGCAGTTCTTC.

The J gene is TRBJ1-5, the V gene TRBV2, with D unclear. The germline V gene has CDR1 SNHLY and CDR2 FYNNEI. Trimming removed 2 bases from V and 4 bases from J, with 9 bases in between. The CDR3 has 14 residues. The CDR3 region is CASSEMRENQPQHF. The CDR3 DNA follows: TGTGCCAGCAGTGAAATGAGAGAGAATCAGCCCCAGCATTTT.

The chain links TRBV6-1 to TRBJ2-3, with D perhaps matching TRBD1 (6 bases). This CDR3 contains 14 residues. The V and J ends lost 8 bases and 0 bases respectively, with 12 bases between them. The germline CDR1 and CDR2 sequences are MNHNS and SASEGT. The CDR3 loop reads CASSGVLSTDTQYF. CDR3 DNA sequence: TGTGCCAGCTCAGGGGTCTTGAGCACAGATACGCAGTATTTT.

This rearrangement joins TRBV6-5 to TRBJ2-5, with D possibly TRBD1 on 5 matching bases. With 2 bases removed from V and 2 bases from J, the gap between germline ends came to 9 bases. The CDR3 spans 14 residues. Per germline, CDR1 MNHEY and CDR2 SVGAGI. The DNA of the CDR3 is TGTGCCAGCAGTTACCTCGACAGTCAAGAGACCCAGTACTTC. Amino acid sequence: CASSYLDSQETQYF.

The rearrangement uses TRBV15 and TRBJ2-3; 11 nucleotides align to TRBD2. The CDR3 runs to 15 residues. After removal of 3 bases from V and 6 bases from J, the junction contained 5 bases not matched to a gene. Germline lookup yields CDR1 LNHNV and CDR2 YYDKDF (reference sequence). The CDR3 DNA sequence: TGTGCCACCAGCAGTCTAGCGGGAGGCGGGGATACGCAGTATTTT. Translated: CATSSLAGGGDTQYF. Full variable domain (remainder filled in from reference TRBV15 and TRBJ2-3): DAMVIQNPRYQVTQFGKPVTLSCSQTLNHNVMYWYQQKSSQAPKLLFHYYDKDFNNEADTPDNFQSRRPNTSFCFLDIRSPGLGDTAMYLCATSSLAGGGDTQYFGPGTRLTVL.

CDR3 loop: CASGLTPWTGLNTEAFF. In DNA, the CDR3 is TGTGCTAGTGGTTTGACACCGTGGACAGGGTTGAACACTGAAGCTTTCTTT. This rearrangement joins TRBV12-5 to TRBJ1-1; TRBD1 matches 8 bases. J lost 0 bases, V lost 2 bases, and 8 bases had no gene match. This CDR3 has 17 amino acids. Germline CDR1 reads LGHNT; CDR2 reads FRNRAP.

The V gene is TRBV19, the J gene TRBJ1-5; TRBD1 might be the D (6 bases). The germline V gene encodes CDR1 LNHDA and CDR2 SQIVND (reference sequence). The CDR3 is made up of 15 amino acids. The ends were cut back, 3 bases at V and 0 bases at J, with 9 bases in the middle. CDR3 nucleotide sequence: TGTGCCAGTAGTATTACAGGGCATAGCAATCAGCCCCAGCATTTT. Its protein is CASSITGHSNQPQHF.